The 15 T cell receptor beta chains below were found in one sample sequenced in a study of metastatic and nonmetastatic thyroid tumors. There were no patients who had received any treatment before thyroid surgery. Using MiXCR, TCRdb reanalyzed the PCR reads. The profile covers about 35,000 clones, with about 33% appearing a single time and 15% to 20% taken by the ten largest. Input material: tumor tissue. The origin of the receptors is a female donor with papillary thyroid cancer or a benign thyroid nodule (not recorded which). Some clones in this sample may be carry-over from other donors' samples.

The V gene is TRBV30, the J gene TRBJ1-5; unclear D gene. The germline V gene has CDR1 GTSNPN and CDR2 SVGIG (reference sequence). The CDR3 is 10 residues long. V lost 4 bases and J lost 9, with 7 bases in between. As DNA, the CDR3 is TGTGCCTGGAAGCCGCGGCCCCAGCATTTT. This sequence encodes CAWKPRPQHF.

V is TRBV28 and J is TRBJ1-6; D unresolved. The germline CDR1 and CDR2 sequences are MDHEN and SYDVKM. The germline V and J ends were trimmed by 6 bases and 7 bases, with 13 bases remaining between them. The CDR3 spans 14 residues. The CDR3 DNA follows: TGTGCCAGCAGACTAGGCGGCCGGAATTCACCCCTCCACTTT. It codes for CASRLGGRNSPLHF. Together with reference TRBV28 and TRBJ1-6, the CDR3 gives the full variable domain: DVKVTQSSRYLVKRTGEKVFLECVQDMDHENMFWYRQDPGLGLRLIYFSYDVKMKEKGDIPEGYSVSREKKERFSLILESASTNQTSMYLCASRLGGRNSPLHFGNGTRLTVT.

The chain links TRBV11-2 to TRBJ1-5; D is ambiguous. The V end was cut by 0 bases, the J end by 7 bases, with 10 bases between. This CDR3 comprises 14 residues. Germline CDR1 is SGHAT and CDR2 is FQNNGV. The CDR3 reads CASSLDRAYQPQHF. The CDR3 DNA reads as TGTGCCAGCAGCTTAGATAGAGCGTACCAGCCCCAGCATTTT.

This chain links TRBV5-1 with TRBJ1-1; D may be TRBD1 (5 bases). Deletions cut 4 bases from V and 0 bases from J, with 16 bases between. CDR3 size: 16 residues. Germline-derived CDR1 and CDR2 are SGHRS and YFSETQ. As DNA, the CDR3 is TGCGCCAGCAGCGTCCTCCCTCGGGGCATGAACACTGAAGCTTTCTTT. Amino acids: CASSVLPRGMNTEAFF.

The chain employs TRBV6-1 and TRBJ2-2, with D uncertain. V was trimmed by 8 bases and J by 3 bases, leaving 7 bases between them. Germline V gene data show CDR1 as MNHNS and CDR2 as SASEGT. The CDR3 loop spans 12 amino acids. The CDR3 nucleotides read TGTGCCAGCGGCAGAGACACCGGGGAGCTGTTTTTT. This sequence encodes CASGRDTGELFF.

The chain couples TRBV20-1 to TRBJ1-6; D gene unclear. Trimming pared 6 bases from V and 7 bases from J, leaving 13 bases between. Germline V gene lookup returns CDR1 DFQATT and CDR2 SNEGSKA (reference sequence). The CDR3 has 13 residues. CDR3 sequence reads: CSAKQPGNSPLHF. The CDR3 nucleotides read TGCAGTGCCAAACAGCCTGGGAATTCACCCCTCCACTTT.

About this clone: Given a much more abundant clone one base away, this may be a read error. V is TRBV10-1 and J is TRBJ2-1; TRBD2 agrees at 7 bases. Germline V lookup: CDR1 WNHNN, CDR2 SYGVQD (reference sequence). With 3 bases clipped from V and 10 bases from J, the junction kept 12 bases outside the gene matches. The CDR3 sequence is 15 residues long. Here the CDR3 reads CASSDHQRGFGEQFF. DNA of the CDR3: TGCGCCAGCAGTGATCATCAGCGGGGTTTCGGCGAGCAGTTCTTC.

There are many counts of this clone. The V gene is TRBV6-1, the J gene TRBJ1-4; D is undetermined. This CDR3 is built from 15 residues. In germline, CDR1 is MNHNS, CDR2 SASEGT. The V end was cut by 10 bases, the J end by 5 bases, with 20 bases between. CDR3 coding DNA: TGTGCCACCCGGGTCCCACTCCTGGAAAATGAAAAACTGTTTTTT. This sequence encodes CATRVPLLENEKLFF.

In its sample, this clone was seen many times. The gene calls are TRBV9 and TRBJ1-1; TRBD1 matches 8 bases. With V trimmed by 4 bases and J by 4 bases, 6 bases remained unmatched. This CDR3 has 14 amino acids. CDR1 and CDR2 (germline): SGDLS, YYNGEE. CDR3: CASSTGTGSTEAFF. For the CDR3, the DNA is TGTGCCAGCAGCACAGGGACAGGAAGCACTGAAGCTTTCTTT.

The J gene is TRBJ2-1, the V gene TRBV20-1; 9 bases are a match to TRBD1. V lost 4 bases, J lost 9 bases, and 13 bases stayed unmatched. The germline gives CDR1 DFQATT, CDR2 SNEGSKA (reference sequence). This CDR3 spans 15 amino acids. CDR3 loop: CSANNLGTGIIEQFF. DNA for the CDR3: TGCAGTGCTAACAATCTCGGGACAGGGATAATTGAGCAGTTCTTC.

The chain recombines TRBV18 with TRBJ2-2, with 8 bases lining up with TRBD1. Germline CDR1 and CDR2: KGHSH and LQKENI. Losses at the gene ends were 1 base for V and 7 bases for J; bases not matched to a gene: 5. This CDR3 spans 15 amino acids. The CDR3 DNA follows: TGTGCCAGCTCACCACGGCAGGGGGCTATCGGGGAGCTGTTTTTT. Its translation is CASSPRQGAIGELFF.

The rearrangement joins TRBV6-1 to TRBJ2-1; unclear D gene. Germline V gene data show CDR1 as MNHNS and CDR2 as SASEGT. Trimming took off 4 bases at V and 0 bases at J, with 13 bases between the two ends. CDR3 length equals 16 residues. DNA of the CDR3: TGTGCCAGCAGTGCCTACGGCAGGAGCTCCTACAATGAGCAGTTCTTC. It yields the protein CASSAYGRSSYNEQFF.

The chain joins TRBV7-2 to TRBJ2-7; unclear D gene. V was trimmed by 5 bases and J by 6 bases, leaving 11 bases between them. Germline loops: CDR1 SGHTA, CDR2 FQGNSA. The CDR3 is 12 amino acids. The CDR3 loop is CASSRAGIEQYF. For the CDR3, the DNA is TGTGCCAGCAGCCGAGCTGGGATCGAGCAGTACTTC.

This sequence joins TRBV27 and TRBJ2-3; 8 nucleotides agree with TRBD2. J was trimmed by 0 bases and V by 6 bases; bases with no gene match: 5. Germline V gives CDR1 MNHEY, CDR2 SMNVEV (reference sequence). This CDR3 contains 15 residues. CDR3 in amino acids: CASSLTSASTDTQYF. DNA of the CDR3: TGTGCCAGCAGCTTGACTAGCGCTAGCACAGATACGCAGTATTTT.

The rearrangement uses TRBV15 and TRBJ2-3, with D tentatively TRBD1 (6 bases). V lost 6 bases to trimming and J lost 3 bases, with 10 bases between them. This CDR3 has 13 amino acids. The germline CDR1 and CDR2 sequences are LNHNV and YYDKDF (reference sequence). The CDR3: CATRVGTTDTQYF. The CDR3 DNA follows: TGTGCCACCAGAGTAGGGACAACAGATACGCAGTATTTT.